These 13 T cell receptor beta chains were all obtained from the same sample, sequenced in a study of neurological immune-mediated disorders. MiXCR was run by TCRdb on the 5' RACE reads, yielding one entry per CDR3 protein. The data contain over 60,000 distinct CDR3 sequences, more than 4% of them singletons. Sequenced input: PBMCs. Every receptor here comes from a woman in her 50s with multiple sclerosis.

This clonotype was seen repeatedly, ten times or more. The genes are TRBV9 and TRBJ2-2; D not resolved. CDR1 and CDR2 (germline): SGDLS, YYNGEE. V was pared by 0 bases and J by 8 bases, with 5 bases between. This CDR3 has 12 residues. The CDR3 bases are TGTGCCAGCAGCGTAGGAGTTGGGGAGCTGTTTTTT. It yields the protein CASSVGVGELFF.

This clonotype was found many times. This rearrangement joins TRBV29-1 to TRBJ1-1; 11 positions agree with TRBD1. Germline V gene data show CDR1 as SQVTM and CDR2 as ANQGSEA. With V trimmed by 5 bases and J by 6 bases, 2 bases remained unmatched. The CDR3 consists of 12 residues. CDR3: CSVRTGGSEAFF. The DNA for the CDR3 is TGCAGCGTTCGGACAGGGGGCTCTGAAGCTTTCTTT. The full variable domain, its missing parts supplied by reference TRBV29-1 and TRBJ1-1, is SAVISQKPSRDICQRGTSLTIQCQVDSQVTMMFWYRQQPGQSLTLIATANQGSEATYESGFVIDKFPISRPNLTFSTLTVSNMSPEDSSIYLCSVRTGGSEAFFGQGTRLTVV.

The CDR3 here is CASRGQDEAFF. CDR3 DNA: TGTGCCAGCAGGGGACAGGATGAAGCTTTCTTT. The chain carries TRBV7-9 and TRBJ1-1; 8 bases fit TRBD1. The junction had 1 base not matched to a gene; V was cut back by 6 bases and J by 7 bases. The CDR3 consists of 11 residues. CDR1 SEHNR and CDR2 FQNEAQ come from the germline V gene (reference sequence).

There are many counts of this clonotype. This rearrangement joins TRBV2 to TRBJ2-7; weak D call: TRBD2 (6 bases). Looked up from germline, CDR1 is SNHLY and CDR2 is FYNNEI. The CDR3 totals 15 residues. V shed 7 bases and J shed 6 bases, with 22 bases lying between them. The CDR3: CASTTGARGDPEQYF. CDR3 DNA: TGTGCCAGCACCACCGGGGCTCGCGGGGACCCCGAGCAGTACTTC.

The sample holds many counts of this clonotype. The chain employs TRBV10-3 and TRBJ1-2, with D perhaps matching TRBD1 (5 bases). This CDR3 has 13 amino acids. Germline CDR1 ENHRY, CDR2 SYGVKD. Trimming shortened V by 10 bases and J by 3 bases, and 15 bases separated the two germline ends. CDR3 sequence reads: CATLGDSYYGYTF. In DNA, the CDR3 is TGTGCCACGTTAGGGGACTCCTACTATGGCTACACCTTC.

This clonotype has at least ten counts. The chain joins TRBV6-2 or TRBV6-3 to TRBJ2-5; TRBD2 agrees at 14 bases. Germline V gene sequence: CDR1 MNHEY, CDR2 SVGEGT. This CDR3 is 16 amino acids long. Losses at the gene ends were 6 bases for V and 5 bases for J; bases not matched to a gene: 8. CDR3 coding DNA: TGTGCCAGCAGCCGACCCGGGACTAGCGGGGGCGAGACCCAGTACTTC. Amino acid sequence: CASSRPGTSGGETQYF.

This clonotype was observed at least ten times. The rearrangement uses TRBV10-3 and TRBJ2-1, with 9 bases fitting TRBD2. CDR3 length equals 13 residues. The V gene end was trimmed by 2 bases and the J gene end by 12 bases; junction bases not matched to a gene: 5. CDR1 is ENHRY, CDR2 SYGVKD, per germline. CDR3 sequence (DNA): TGTGCCATCAGTGAGAATAGCGGGGGTTGGCAGTTCTTC. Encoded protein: CAISENSGGWQFF.

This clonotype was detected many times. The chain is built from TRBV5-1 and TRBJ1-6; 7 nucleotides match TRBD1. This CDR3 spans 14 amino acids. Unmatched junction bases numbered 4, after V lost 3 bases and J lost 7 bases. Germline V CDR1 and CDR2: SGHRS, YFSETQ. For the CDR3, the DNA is TGCGCCAGCAGCTCGGGACAGATCAATTCACCCCTCCACTTT. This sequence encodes CASSSGQINSPLHF.

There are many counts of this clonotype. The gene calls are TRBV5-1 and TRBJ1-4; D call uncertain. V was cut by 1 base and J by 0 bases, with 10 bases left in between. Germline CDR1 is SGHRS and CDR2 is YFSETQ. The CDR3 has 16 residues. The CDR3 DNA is TGCGCCAGCAGCTTGCGACCGCATGCAACTAATGAAAAACTGTTTTTT. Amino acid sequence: CASSLRPHATNEKLFF. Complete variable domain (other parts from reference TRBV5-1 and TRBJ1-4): KAGVTQTPRYLIKTRGQQVTLSCSPISGHRSVSWYQQTPGQGLQFLFEYFSETQRNKGNFPGRFSGRQFSNSRSEMNVSTLELGDSALYLCASSLRPHATNEKLFFGSGTQLSVL.

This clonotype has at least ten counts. The CDR3 here is CASIQGGANTEAFF. CDR3 sequence (DNA): TGTGCCAGCATTCAAGGGGGGGCGAACACTGAAGCTTTCTTT. The chain employs TRBV28 and TRBJ1-1, with a weak D call TRBD1 (6 bases). The germline CDR1 and CDR2 sequences are MDHEN and SYDVKM. The V end was cut by 7 bases, the J end by 1 base, with 13 bases between. The CDR3 totals 14 residues.

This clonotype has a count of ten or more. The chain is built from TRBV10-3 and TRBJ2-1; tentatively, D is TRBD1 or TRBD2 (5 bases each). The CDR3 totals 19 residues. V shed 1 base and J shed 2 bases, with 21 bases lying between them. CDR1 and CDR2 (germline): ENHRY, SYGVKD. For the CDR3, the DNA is TGTGCCATCAGTGAGTTGAGTCTACTGGGGCGGGCAACCTACAATGAGCAGTTCTTC. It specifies CAISELSLLGRATYNEQFF.

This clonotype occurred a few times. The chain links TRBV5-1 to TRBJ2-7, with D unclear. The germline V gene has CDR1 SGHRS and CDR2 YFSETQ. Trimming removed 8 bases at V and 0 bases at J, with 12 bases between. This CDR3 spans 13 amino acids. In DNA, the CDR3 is TGCGCCAGTTCTGCACGACACTCCTACGAGCAGTACTTC. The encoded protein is CASSARHSYEQYF.

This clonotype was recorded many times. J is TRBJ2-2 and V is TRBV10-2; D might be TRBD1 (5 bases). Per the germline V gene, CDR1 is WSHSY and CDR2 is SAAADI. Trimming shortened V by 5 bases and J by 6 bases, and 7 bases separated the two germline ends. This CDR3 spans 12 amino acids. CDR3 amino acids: CASSKGAGELFF. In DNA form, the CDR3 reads TGCGCCAGCAGTAAAGGGGCCGGGGAGCTGTTTTTT.